These 29 T cell receptor beta chains were sequenced from one sample in a study of PD-1 blockade in classical Hodgkin lymphoma. The time point is: cycle 4 day 1 (C4D1), after 6 weeks of nivolumab. Relapse was seen in all patients after autologous stem cell transplantation, and brentuximab vedotin exposure was variable. Sequencing was performed with immunoSEQ multiplex PCR; in TCRdb, only in-frame clones are kept and a portion is missing. The sample includes roughly 100,000 clones, 78% of them seen just once. This material consisted of peripheral blood mononuclear cells (PBMCs), taken before the fourth cycle of nivolumab. The receptors shown here come from a human donor with classical Hodgkin lymphoma.

This clone was detected once. The CDR3 sequence: CASSEWDSEAFF. CDR3 coding DNA: TGTGCCAGCAGTGAATGGGATAGTGAAGCTTTCTTT. V usage is TRBV25-1 and J usage is TRBJ1-1; D not resolved. The germline gives CDR1 MGHDK, CDR2 SYGVNS. Between the trimmed V and J ends, which lost 1 base and 7 bases, there was a span of 7 bases. This CDR3 contains 12 residues.

The genes are TRBV18 and TRBJ1-2; D not resolved. This CDR3 region has 15 residues. Trimming stripped 1 base from V and 6 bases from J, with 15 bases between. CDR1 is KGHSH and CDR2 is LQKENI in the germline V gene. The CDR3 region is CASSPRETASDGYTF. CDR3 coding DNA: TGTGCCAGCTCACCACGGGAGACCGCCTCGGATGGCTACACCTTC. The whole variable domain, remainder taken from reference TRBV18 and TRBJ1-2, is NAGVMQNPRHLVRRRGQEARLRCSPMKGHSHVYWYRQLPEEGLKFMVYLQKENIIDESGMPKERFSAEFPKEGPSILRIQQVVRGDSAAYFCASSPRETASDGYTFGSGTRLTVV.

The chain employs TRBV2 and TRBJ2-3; tentative D call: TRBD2 (5 bases). Germline values: CDR1 SNHLY, CDR2 FYNNEI. The CDR3 runs to 14 residues. Trimming left V 2 bases short and J 4 bases short, with 10 bases between. CDR3 region: CASSESSAADTQYF. CDR3 coding DNA: TGTGCCAGCAGTGAAAGCTCAGCGGCAGATACGCAGTATTTT.

The CDR3 protein is CASSPSGITDTQYF. As DNA, the CDR3 is TGTGCCAGCTCACCTAGCGGGATTACAGATACGCAGTATTTT. The chain carries TRBV18 and TRBJ2-3, with 8 bases lining up with TRBD2. Germline V gene sequence: CDR1 KGHSH, CDR2 LQKENI. CDR3 length equals 14 residues. The trim removed 3 bases at V and 3 bases at J, leaving 2 bases unmatched.

This chain links TRBV11-1 with TRBJ2-4; TRBD1 aligns across 8 bases. This CDR3 region has 16 residues. Germline assignment: CDR1 SGHAT and CDR2 FQDESV (reference sequence). The V and J ends lost 5 bases and 2 bases, in that order; junction bases with no gene match: 8. As DNA, the CDR3 is TGTGCCAGCAGCCTCGAGACAGGGGAGCCCAAAAACATTCAGTACTTC. Translating gives CASSLETGEPKNIQYF.

The chain combines TRBV20-1 with TRBJ1-2; unclear D gene. Trimming took off 4 bases at V and 5 bases at J, with 8 bases between the two ends. This CDR3 spans 11 amino acids. Germline assignment: CDR1 DFQATT and CDR2 SNEGSKA (reference sequence). The CDR3 here is CSATREYGYTF. DNA of the CDR3: TGCAGTGCTACAAGAGAGTATGGCTACACCTTC.

The sample holds one count of this clone. The chain recombines TRBV6-5 with TRBJ2-2; TRBD2 matches at 11 bases. Germline loops: CDR1 MNHEY, CDR2 SVGAGI. CDR3 length: 15 amino acids. V lost 6 bases to trimming and J lost 5 bases; unmatched junction nucleotides: 5. The CDR3 protein is CASSRPSGGTGELFF. The CDR3 region has the DNA TGTGCCAGCAGCCGCCCTAGCGGGGGGACCGGGGAGCTGTTTTTT.

This rearrangement joins TRBV11-2 to TRBJ2-1; D may match TRBD1 or TRBD2 (7 bases each). The V and J ends lost 1 base and 10 bases respectively, with 14 bases between them. The germline CDR1 and CDR2 sequences are SGHAT and FQNNGV. The CDR3 is made up of 14 amino acids. The CDR3 bases are TGTGCCAGCAGCTTAGGATCGGGGGGACAGGAGCAGTTCTTC. Encoded protein: CASSLGSGGQEQFF.

This chain uses TRBV6-1 with TRBJ2-5; 10 nucleotides agree with TRBD1. This CDR3 comprises 15 residues. Germline values: CDR1 MNHNS, CDR2 SASEGT. With V trimmed by 6 bases and J by 0 bases, 4 bases remained unmatched. The CDR3 reads CASSGQGGYQETQYF. CDR3 DNA: TGTGCCAGCAGCGGACAGGGGGGCTACCAAGAGACCCAGTACTTC.

The rearrangement links TRBV5-1 to TRBJ2-7; 11 bases map to TRBD1. The CDR3 has 15 amino acids. With 2 bases clipped from V and 3 bases from J, the junction kept 4 bases outside the gene matches. Germline lookup yields CDR1 SGHRS and CDR2 YFSETQ. The CDR3, as DNA: TGCGCCAGCAGCTTCGGACAGGGGGCCTTCTACGAGCAGTACTTC. It is translated as CASSFGQGAFYEQYF. The full variable domain, in which reference TRBV5-1 and TRBJ2-7 provide the parts outside the CDR3, is KAGVTQTPRYLIKTRGQQVTLSCSPISGHRSVSWYQQTPGQGLQFLFEYFSETQRNKGNFPGRFSGRQFSNSRSEMNVSTLELGDSALYLCASSFGQGAFYEQYFGPGTRLTVT.

V gene TRBV7-8 combines with J gene TRBJ2-7; 8 nucleotides align to TRBD2. Per germline, CDR1 SGHVS and CDR2 FQNEAQ. The J segment lost 3 bases and the V segment lost 1 base, leaving 2 bases of the junction unmatched. This CDR3 region has 14 residues. DNA of the CDR3: TGTGCCAGCAGCTTAGTACTAGCGGTCTACGAGCAGTACTTC. It codes for CASSLVLAVYEQYF.

The chain carries TRBV5-1 and TRBJ2-7, with TRBD1 matching 7 bases. CDR1 SGHRS and CDR2 YFSETQ come from the germline V gene. V lost 5 bases and J lost 6; bases outside the gene matches: 14. The CDR3 extends over 15 amino acids. The CDR3 loop is CASREGVGGGFEQYF. DNA of the CDR3: TGCGCCAGCAGAGAGGGGGTAGGGGGCGGCTTCGAGCAGTACTTC.

The J gene is TRBJ2-2, the V gene TRBV9; D possibly corresponds to TRBD1 (5 bases). Trimming took 1 base from V and 7 from J, leaving 14 bases between them. The CDR3 length is 15 residues. Germline V CDR1 and CDR2: SGDLS, YYNGEE. This CDR3 reads CASSVRSGQDGELFF. CDR3 in DNA: TGTGCCAGCAGCGTACGGTCAGGGCAGGACGGGGAGCTGTTTTTT.

This sequence joins TRBV6-1 and TRBJ2-4, with D hard to call. This CDR3 has 12 residues. Per the germline V gene, CDR1 is MNHNS and CDR2 is SASEGT. Trimming cost V 6 bases and J 4 bases, with 7 bases left between them. The CDR3 nucleotides are TGTGCCAGCAGGGAGATGAAAAACATTCAGTACTTC. It specifies CASREMKNIQYF.

This clone has only one observation. The genes are TRBV7-9 and TRBJ2-3; 9 positions match TRBD1. The CDR3 totals 15 residues. The germline gives CDR1 SEHNR, CDR2 FQNEAQ (reference sequence). The trim removed 3 bases at V and 2 bases at J, leaving 3 bases unmatched. In DNA form, the CDR3 reads TGTGCCAGCAGCTTTACAGGGGGCAACACAGATACGCAGTATTTT. Its translation is CASSFTGGNTDTQYF.

The rearrangement uses TRBV6-1 and TRBJ2-1, with 11 bases that match TRBD2. Losses at the gene ends were 1 base for V and 2 bases for J; bases not matched to a gene: 7. The germline V gene encodes CDR1 MNHNS and CDR2 SASEGT. This CDR3 region has 18 residues. The CDR3 region has the DNA TGTGCCAGCAGTGAAGGAGGGTTAGCGGGAGGGCCCTACAATGAGCAGTTCTTC. It specifies CASSEGGLAGGPYNEQFF.

The chain uses TRBV5-1 and TRBJ1-2; D not resolved. This CDR3 is 11 amino acids long. The V and J ends lost 3 bases and 2 bases respectively, with 2 bases between them. CDR1 is SGHRS, CDR2 YFSETQ, per germline. The CDR3: CASSSNYGYTF. The DNA of the CDR3 is TGCGCCAGCAGCTCCAACTATGGCTACACCTTC.

The chain couples TRBV6-5 to TRBJ2-1, with D uncertain. Trimming left V 2 bases short and J 7 bases short, with 6 bases between. Germline CDR1 is MNHEY and CDR2 is SVGAGI. This CDR3 has 12 amino acids. The CDR3 DNA reads as TGTGCCAGCAGTTACCCCGGGAATGAGCAGTTCTTC. Its translation is CASSYPGNEQFF.

The chain uses TRBV13 and TRBJ2-7; 9 bases line up with TRBD2. The V segment lost 0 bases and the J segment 1 base; nucleotides outside the gene matches: 1. CDR3 length equals 15 residues. Germline CDR1 is PRHDT and CDR2 is FYEKMQ (reference sequence). This CDR3 is CASSLGTSGSYEQYF. The DNA of the CDR3 is TGTGCCAGCAGCTTAGGGACTAGCGGTTCCTACGAGCAGTACTTC.

This rearrangement joins TRBV2 to TRBJ2-1; D unresolved. The V end lost 1 base, the J end lost 8 bases, and 9 bases lay between the germline ends. Germline V gene lookup returns CDR1 SNHLY and CDR2 FYNNEI. The CDR3 extends over 13 amino acids. The CDR3 nucleotides are TGTGCCAGCAGTGAAGAACTGCGCGATGAGCAGTTCTTC. Translated, it gives CASSEELRDEQFF.

The chain carries TRBV7-3 and TRBJ2-1, with D possibly being TRBD1 (6 bases). This CDR3 has 13 residues. Germline lookup yields CDR1 SGHTA and CDR2 FQGTGA. V lost 5 bases, J lost 9 bases, and 14 bases lay in between. The CDR3 spells CASSLYRAGEQFF. The CDR3 DNA sequence: TGTGCCAGCAGCCTATACAGGGCGGGTGAGCAGTTCTTC.

V gene TRBV15 combines with J gene TRBJ2-2; tentatively, D is TRBD1 (6 bases). CDR3 length: 15 residues. Trimming took 0 bases from V and 5 from J, leaving 10 bases between them. Germline CDR1 reads LNHNV; CDR2 reads YYDKDF (reference sequence). For the CDR3, the DNA is TGTGCCACCAGCAGAGAGAAAGGACAGACCGGGGAGCTGTTTTTT. This encodes CATSREKGQTGELFF.

This chain links TRBV29-1 with TRBJ1-1, with D unclear. The germline V and J ends were trimmed by 4 bases and 1 base, with 4 bases remaining between them. The CDR3 totals 11 residues. The germline V gene encodes CDR1 SQVTM and CDR2 ANQGSEA. CDR3 sequence (DNA): TGCAGCGTTGCTAGGAACACTGAAGCTTTCTTT. Its translation is CSVARNTEAFF.

Only a few counts were recorded for this clone. J is TRBJ2-1 and V is TRBV28; no definite D call. The germline V and J ends were trimmed by 5 bases and 4 bases, with 15 bases remaining between them. The germline V gene encodes CDR1 MDHEN and CDR2 SYDVKM. CDR3 length equals 15 residues. The CDR3 region has the DNA TGTGCCAGCAGTCGACCCCCAGCAGCGTACAATGAGCAGTTCTTC. Its protein product is CASSRPPAAYNEQFF.

This sequence joins TRBV16 and TRBJ2-3; tentatively, D is TRBD2 (5 bases). Germline V CDR1 and CDR2: KGHSY, FQNENV. The CDR3 consists of 14 residues. Trimming shortened V by 1 base and J by 0 bases, and 5 bases separated the two germline ends. In DNA form, the CDR3 reads TGTGCCAGCAGCCAATGGACTAGCACAGATACGCAGTATTTT. Its protein is CASSQWTSTDTQYF.

This clone has a handful of counts. Here the CDR3 reads CASSQQVWGNTEAFF. CDR3 DNA: TGTGCCAGCAGCCAACAGGTTTGGGGGAACACTGAAGCTTTCTTT. The chain links TRBV11-1 to TRBJ1-1; D perhaps matches TRBD1 (5 bases). The CDR3 has 15 amino acids. Trimming stripped 5 bases from V and 1 base from J, with 14 bases between. The V gene's germline CDR1 is SGHAT and CDR2 FQDESV (reference sequence). Using reference TRBV11-1 and TRBJ1-1 for the parts outside the CDR3, the full variable domain is EAEVAQSPRYKITEKSQAVAFWCDPISGHATLYWYRQILGQGPELLVQFQDESVVDDSQLPKDRFSAERLKGVDSTLKIQPAELGDSAMYLCASSQQVWGNTEAFFGQGTRLTVV.

V and J are TRBV7-3 and TRBJ2-5; D ambiguous. The germline CDR1 and CDR2 sequences are SGHTA and FQGTGA. The CDR3 covers 13 residues. V was shortened by 2 bases and J by 5 bases, with 9 bases between the two germline ends. The CDR3 DNA is TGTGCCAGCAGCTTAGGCAGTATGGAGACCCAGTACTTC. Encoded protein: CASSLGSMETQYF.

The V call is TRBV7-9, the J call TRBJ1-4; D not certain. The germline gives CDR1 SEHNR, CDR2 FQNEAQ (reference sequence). The V gene lost 5 bases and the J gene lost 0 bases, with 13 bases spanning the gap. The CDR3 consists of 16 residues. The CDR3 loop is CASSVGYRSTNEKLFF. DNA of the CDR3: TGTGCCAGCAGCGTAGGCTACAGATCAACTAATGAAAAACTGTTTTTT.

V gene TRBV19 combines with J gene TRBJ2-3, with 9 nucleotides matching TRBD2. The CDR3 covers 14 residues. Trimming at V came to 8 bases and at J to 1 base, leaving 4 bases not matched to a gene. CDR1 is LNHDA and CDR2 is SQIVND in the germline V gene (reference sequence). The CDR3 spells CASHLAGRTDTQYF. In DNA form, the CDR3 reads TGTGCCAGTCACCTAGCGGGGCGCACAGATACGCAGTATTTT.